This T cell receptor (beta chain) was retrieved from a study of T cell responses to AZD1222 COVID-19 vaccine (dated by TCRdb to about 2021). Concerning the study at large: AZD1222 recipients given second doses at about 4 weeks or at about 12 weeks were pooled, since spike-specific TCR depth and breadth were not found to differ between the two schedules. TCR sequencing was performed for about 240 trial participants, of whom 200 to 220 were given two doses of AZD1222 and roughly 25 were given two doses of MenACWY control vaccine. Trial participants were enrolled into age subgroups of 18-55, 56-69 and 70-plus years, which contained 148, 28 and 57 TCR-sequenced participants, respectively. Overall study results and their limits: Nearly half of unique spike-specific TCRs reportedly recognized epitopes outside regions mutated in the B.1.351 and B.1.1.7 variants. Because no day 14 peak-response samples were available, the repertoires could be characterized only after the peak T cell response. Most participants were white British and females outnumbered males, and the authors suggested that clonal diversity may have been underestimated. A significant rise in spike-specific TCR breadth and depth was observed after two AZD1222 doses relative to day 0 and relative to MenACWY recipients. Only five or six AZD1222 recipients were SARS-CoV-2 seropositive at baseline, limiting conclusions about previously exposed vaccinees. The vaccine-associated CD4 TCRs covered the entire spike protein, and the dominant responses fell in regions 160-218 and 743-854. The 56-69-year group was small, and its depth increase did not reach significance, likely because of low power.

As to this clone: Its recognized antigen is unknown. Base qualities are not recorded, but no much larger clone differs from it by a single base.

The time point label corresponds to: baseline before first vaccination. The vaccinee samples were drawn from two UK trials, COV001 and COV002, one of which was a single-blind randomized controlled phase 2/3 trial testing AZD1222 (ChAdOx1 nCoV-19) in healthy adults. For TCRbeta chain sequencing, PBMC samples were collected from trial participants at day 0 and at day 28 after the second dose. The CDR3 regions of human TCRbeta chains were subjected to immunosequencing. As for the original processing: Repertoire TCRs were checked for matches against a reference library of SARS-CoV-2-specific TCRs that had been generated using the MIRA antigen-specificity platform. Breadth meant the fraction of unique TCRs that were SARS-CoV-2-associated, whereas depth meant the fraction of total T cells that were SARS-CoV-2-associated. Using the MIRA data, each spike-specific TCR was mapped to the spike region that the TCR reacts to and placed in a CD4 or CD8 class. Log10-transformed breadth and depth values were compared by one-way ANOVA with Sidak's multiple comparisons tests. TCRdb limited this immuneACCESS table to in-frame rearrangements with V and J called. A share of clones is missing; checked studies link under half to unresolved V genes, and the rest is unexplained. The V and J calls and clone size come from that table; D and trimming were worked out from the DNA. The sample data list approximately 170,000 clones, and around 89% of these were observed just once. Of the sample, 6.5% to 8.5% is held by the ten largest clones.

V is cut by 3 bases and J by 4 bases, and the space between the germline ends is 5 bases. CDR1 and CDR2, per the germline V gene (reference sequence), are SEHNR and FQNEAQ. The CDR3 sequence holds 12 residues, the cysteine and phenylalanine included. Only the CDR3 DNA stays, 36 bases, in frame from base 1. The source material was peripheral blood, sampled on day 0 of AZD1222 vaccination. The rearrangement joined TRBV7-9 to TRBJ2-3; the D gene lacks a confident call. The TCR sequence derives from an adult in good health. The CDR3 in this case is CASSFGADTQYF. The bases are TGTGCCAGCAGCTTTGGGGCAGATACGCAGTATTTT.